This T cell receptor (beta chain) was recorded in a study of CD8+ T cells in alopecia areata. The overall study: Tofacitinib ran for 6 to 18 months before 6 months off drug.

The germline CDR1 and CDR2 sequences are SGHDN and FVKESK. V lost 3 bases, J lost 0 bases, and 8 bases lay in between. This CDR3 contains 14 residues. Study-level points and caveats: Affected scalp, especially in alopecia totalis/universalis, had a higher clonality than normal scalp did.

With regard to this clone: Its antigen is currently unknown.

Extracted RNA was reverse transcribed into cDNA, the sequencing template. Assay used: immunoSEQ multiplex PCR; TCRdb lists only in-frame clones, some missing. The table lists about 150,000 clones, over 70% of them singletons. Researchers took lesional scalp punch biopsies and peripheral blood from people who were alopecia areata patients. Using a FACSAria, the CD4+ and CD8+ T cells were sorted from the PBMCs. The specimen comprised CD8+ T cells sorted from blood, sampled at week 0. This chain uses TRBV14 with TRBJ2-5; D is uncertain. This TCR derives from a human donor with alopecia areata. CDR3 protein: CASSHGLYQETQYF. In nucleotides, the CDR3 is TGTGCCAGCAGCCATGGTCTGTACCAAGAGACCCAGTACTTC.